This is a list of T cell receptor beta chains from one sample in a study of blood T cell repertoires in COVID-19. Method: immunoSEQ multiplex PCR; TCRdb's copy keeps in-frame clones and lacks some. This table has 250,000 to 350,000 clones, around 90% appearing once. Sequenced: peripheral blood. Receptor source: a woman aged 40 to 50 who had recovered from COVID-19. Each CDR3 is given without its conserved first and last residue.

>TRBV5-1|TRBJ2-1
ASSLTGGDFREQF
>TRBV18|TRBJ2-2
ASSPLAGANTGELF
>TRBV7-6|TRBJ1-2
ASSLAAGSFMGYT
>TRBV19|TRBJ1-6
ASSATQSNSPLH
>TRBV12-3/TRBV12-4|TRBJ2-5
ASSFNFRETQY
>TRBV11-3|TRBJ2-7
ASSYRDRVFYEQY
>TRBV2|TRBJ2-3
ASSGRLAEGDSTDTQY
>TRBV3-1/TRBV3-2|TRBJ2-4
ASSPFSGLADNIQY
>TRBV29-1|TRBJ2-2
SVAQGAMGTGELF
>TRBV6-5|TRBJ2-5
ASRRGQGAETQY
>TRBV5-1|TRBJ1-2
ASSRGGNYT
>TRBV27|TRBJ2-7
ASSSPASGPYEQY
>TRBV5-1|TRBJ2-2
ASSRGDHTGELF
>TRBV5-1|TRBJ2-2
ASSLAAEGTGELF